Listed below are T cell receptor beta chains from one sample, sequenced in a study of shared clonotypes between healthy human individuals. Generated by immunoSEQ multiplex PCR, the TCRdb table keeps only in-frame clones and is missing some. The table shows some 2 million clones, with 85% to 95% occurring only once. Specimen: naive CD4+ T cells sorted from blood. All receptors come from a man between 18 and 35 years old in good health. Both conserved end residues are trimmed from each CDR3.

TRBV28	ASSLGVSYEQY
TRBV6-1	ASSEPGGGTDTQY
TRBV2	AGLQGPGEKLF
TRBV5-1	ASSLVTSGRRPDTQY
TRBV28	ASSTRQYNSPLH
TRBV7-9	ASSLTEINEKLF
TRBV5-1	ASSSEGVYTGELF
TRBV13	ASSPTGTSPETQY
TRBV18	AAKSEPNYGYT
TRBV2	ASSRDGGTGTDTQY
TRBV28	ASSLRPLTGGLF
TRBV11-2	ASSLDQVAGEQF
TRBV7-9	ASSAPGTGELF
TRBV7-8	ASSYLNEQF
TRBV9	ASSAGQGGMNYGYT
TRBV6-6	ASSYTDRGRMKTQY
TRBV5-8	ASSLRLNTEAF
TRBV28	ASSPDQGANYGYT
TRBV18	ASSPHSGANSPLH
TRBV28	ASSLFSGNTIY
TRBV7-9	ASSLGAHGYT
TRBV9	ASSVNEGFGETQY
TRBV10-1	ASSEAGKNPYNEQF
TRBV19	ASSVTGFNQPQH
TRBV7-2	ASSSSGGLGANYGYT
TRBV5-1	ASSSGTSGSRTDTQY
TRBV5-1	ASSLLGLAGAGELF
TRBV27	ASSSQGVFSTDTQY
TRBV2	ASSVSGSLGNEQF